The 17 T cell receptor beta chains given below trace back to one sample, sequenced in a study of T cells in Graves' hyperthyroidism and ophthalmopathy. Regions amplified from RNA transcripts were the TCR beta CDR3 regions. In the first-round RT-PCR of the TCR CDR3, the HTBI primer set was used. Via MiXCR, TCRdb re-called the multiplex PCR reads, giving one row per CDR3 protein. The sample includes about 510,000 distinct CDR3 sequences, 14% of them seen just once. What was sequenced was blood. The receptor set was obtained from a woman in her 40s with Graves' hyperthyroidism.

This chain connects TRBV20-1 to TRBJ2-7; the D is unclear. Germline V CDR1 and CDR2: DFQATT, SNEGSKA (reference sequence). CDR3 length: 11 residues. Between the trimmed V and J ends, which lost 2 bases and 3 bases, there was a span of 5 bases. In nucleotides, the CDR3 is TGCAGTGCTAGACCCCACTACGAGCAGTACTTC. Residues: CSARPHYEQYF.

In its sample, this clonotype was seen many times. V usage is TRBV20-1 and J usage is TRBJ2-7; TRBD2 agrees at 8 bases. Trimming took 3 bases from V and 4 from J; bases not matched to a gene: 11. Germline V lookup: CDR1 DFQATT, CDR2 SNEGSKA (reference sequence). The CDR3 totals 15 residues. This CDR3 reads CSARDSWTSIYEQYF. The DNA of the CDR3 is TGCAGTGCTAGGGACAGCTGGACTAGCATTTACGAGCAGTACTTC.

The CDR3 DNA reads as TGTGCCAGTTTGTACCGGGAGTATGGGAATGAGCAGTTCTTC. Protein: CASLYREYGNEQFF. This chain links TRBV7-2 with TRBJ2-1; D might be TRBD2 (6 bases). Between the trimmed V and J ends, which lost 9 bases and 7 bases, there was a span of 19 bases. CDR1 and CDR2 (germline): SGHTA, FQGNSA. This CDR3 has 14 residues.

This clonotype was seen ten or more times. CDR3 sequence: CASSLARLNRHEQYF. In nucleotides, the CDR3 is TGTGCCAGCAGCTTAGCCCGGCTTAATAGGCACGAGCAGTACTTC. This chain joins TRBV7-9 and TRBJ2-7; D uncertain. The CDR3 consists of 15 residues. CDR1 and CDR2 (germline): SEHNR, FQNEAQ (reference sequence). Trimming shortened V by 0 bases and J by 5 bases, and 14 bases separated the two germline ends. Looking up the rest from reference TRBV7-9 and TRBJ2-7 gives the full variable domain: DTGVSQNPRHKITKRGQNVTFRCDPISEHNRLYWYRQTLGQGPEFLTYFQNEAQLEKSRLLSDRFSAERPKGSFSTLEIQRTEQGDSAMYLCASSLARLNRHEQYFGPGTRLTVT.

This clonotype was counted between two and nine times. The J gene is TRBJ2-7, the V gene TRBV7-9; 10 positions match TRBD1. Germline V gene sequence: CDR1 SEHNR, CDR2 FQNEAQ (reference sequence). V lost 3 bases to trimming and J lost 0 bases; unmatched junction nucleotides: 2. This CDR3 has 15 amino acids. CDR3 coding DNA: TGTGCCAGCAGCTTGGACAGGGGGGTCTCCTACGAGCAGTACTTC. Translation gives CASSLDRGVSYEQYF.

This clonotype was seen a handful of times. The chain recombines TRBV20-1 with TRBJ1-1, with a possible D match to TRBD1 (5 bases). V was trimmed by 8 bases and J by 1 base, leaving 17 bases between them. The CDR3 consists of 14 residues. CDR1 is DFQATT and CDR2 is SNEGSKA in the germline V gene (reference sequence). The CDR3 nucleotides read TGCAGTCGAGGAAGAGGGGTGGCGAACACTGAAGCTTTCTTT. It yields the protein CSRGRGVANTEAFF.

This clonotype was seen ten or more times. The rearrangement uses TRBV2 and TRBJ1-1; D gene ambiguous. The CDR3 runs 14 residues. Germline values: CDR1 SNHLY, CDR2 FYNNEI. The ends were cut back, 7 bases at V and 0 bases at J, with 12 bases in the middle. The CDR3 here is CASKLRSVNTEAFF. The CDR3 nucleotides are TGTGCCAGCAAGTTGCGAAGCGTGAACACTGAAGCTTTCTTT.

In regard to this clonotype: One end of the junction does not line up with germline, which may come from a read error. The chain carries TRBV12-3 or TRBV12-4 and TRBJ2-1, with a possible D match to TRBD2 (6 bases). The CDR3 is 13 residues long. The CDR3 loop is CASSPLPWEEAVF. For the CDR3, the DNA is TGTGCCAGCAGTCCCCTACCGTGGGAGGAAGCGGTCTTC.

In its sample, this clonotype was seen a few times. The chain combines TRBV19 with TRBJ1-5; no reliable D call. This CDR3 spans 13 amino acids. Looked up from germline, CDR1 is LNHDA and CDR2 is SQIVND (reference sequence). V lost 8 bases and J 3 bases, leaving 11 bases between the germline ends. The chain's CDR3 is CASRGPFNQPQHF. The CDR3 DNA is TGTGCCAGTCGTGGGCCGTTCAATCAGCCCCAGCATTTT.

As regards this clonotype: The junction differs from germline at one of its ends, possibly a read error. The chain recombines TRBV5-1 with TRBJ1-1; D not resolved. Germline CDR1 and CDR2: SGHRS and YFSETQ. The CDR3 length is 13 residues. CDR3 DNA: TGCGCCAGCGGCTTGGCTCGTGACACTGAAGCTTTCTTT. Encoded protein: CASGLARDTEAFF.

This clonotype was observed at least ten times. J is TRBJ2-1 and V is TRBV20-1; 10 positions agree with TRBD2. CDR1 and CDR2 (germline): DFQATT, SNEGSKA (reference sequence). The CDR3 has 16 amino acids. With 3 bases clipped from V and 2 bases from J, the junction kept 7 bases outside the gene matches. The CDR3 DNA follows: TGCAGTGCTAGGGGGTTGGGGACTAGCGCCTACAATGAGCAGTTCTTC. Its protein product is CSARGLGTSAYNEQFF.

There are a few counts of this clonotype. This chain links TRBV20-1 with TRBJ2-1; the D is unclear. This CDR3 has 16 residues. The germline CDR1 and CDR2 sequences are DFQATT and SNEGSKA (reference sequence). Deletions cut 0 bases from V and 12 bases from J, with 24 bases between. The CDR3 protein is CSARDGGSPIRGWQFF. As DNA, the CDR3 is TGCAGTGCTAGAGATGGTGGGTCTCCGATACGAGGTTGGCAGTTCTTC.

V gene TRBV7-9 combines with J gene TRBJ2-7, with D possibly TRBD2 on 6 matching bases. The CDR3 has 14 amino acids. Germline values: CDR1 SEHNR, CDR2 FQNEAQ (reference sequence). The V gene lost 2 bases and the J gene lost 5 bases, with 13 bases spanning the gap. The CDR3 here is CASSLLPGSNEQYF. In DNA form, the CDR3 reads TGTGCCAGCAGCTTACTCCCCGGGAGTAACGAGCAGTACTTC.

V and J are TRBV4-1 and TRBJ2-1; TRBD2 might be the D (6 bases). Germline V lookup: CDR1 MGHRA, CDR2 YSYEKL. The V end lost 7 bases, the J end lost 5 bases, and 15 bases lay between the germline ends. The CDR3 loop spans 14 amino acids. Here the CDR3 DNA reads TGCGCCAGCAAATGGGCTAGCGAAGACAATGAGCAGTTCTTC. Residues: CASKWASEDNEQFF.

At least ten counts were recorded for this clonotype. The chain carries TRBV5-5 and TRBJ2-7; no firm D call. V shed 0 bases and J shed 2 bases, with 12 bases lying between them. CDR3 size: 15 residues. Germline assignment: CDR1 SGHKS and CDR2 YYEKEE (reference sequence). The CDR3 DNA reads TGTGCCAGCAGCTTGGCAGCAACATTAGCCTACGAGCAGTACTTC. Protein product: CASSLAATLAYEQYF.

CDR3 protein: CASSQEPLVGYNEQFF. CDR3 bases: TGTGCCAGCAGCCAAGAGCCACTAGTGGGATACAATGAGCAGTTCTTC. The chain links TRBV14 to TRBJ2-1; the D gene is possibly TRBD2 (5 bases). This CDR3 contains 16 residues. Germline V gives CDR1 SGHDN, CDR2 FVKESK. Trimming stripped 0 bases from V and 4 bases from J, with 13 bases between.

This clonotype came up a few times. The chain uses TRBV6-2 or TRBV6-3 and TRBJ2-7; D might be TRBD2 (6 bases). Per the germline V gene, CDR1 is MNHEY and CDR2 is SVGEGT. V was shortened by 0 bases and J by 1 base, with 25 bases between the two germline ends. The CDR3 is 20 residues long. The CDR3 loop is CASSYSSPDSGPHSSYEQYF. CDR3 bases: TGTGCCAGCAGTTACTCGAGTCCGGATAGCGGCCCCCACTCATCCTACGAGCAGTACTTC.